The 28 T cell receptor beta chains below all came from one sample that was sequenced in a study of T cell repertoires in cytomegalovirus infection. MiXCR was run by TCRdb on the reads, yielding one entry per CDR3 protein. Of fewer than 250,000 distinct CDR3 sequences in the sample, approximately 24% were seen once. The material sequenced was CD8+ T cells from PBMCs. These TCRs come from a human donor in good health (CMV status not recorded). Some clones in this sample may be carry-over from other donors' samples.

This clonotype was seen many times. This chain uses TRBV12-3 or TRBV12-4 with TRBJ2-1; 12 positions agree with TRBD2. Losses at the gene ends were 2 bases for V and 4 bases for J; bases not matched to a gene: 6. The CDR3 spans 17 residues. The CDR3 is CASSLWLAGGSYNEQFF. In DNA form, the CDR3 reads TGTGCCAGCAGTTTATGGCTAGCGGGGGGGTCGTACAATGAGCAGTTCTTC.

This clonotype was detected only a few times. This rearrangement joins TRBV10-3 to TRBJ2-7; D ambiguous. Germline-derived CDR1 and CDR2 are ENHRY and SYGVKD. V gave up 0 bases and J gave up 7 bases, with 7 bases separating them. The CDR3 covers 12 residues. CDR3 in DNA: TGTGCCATCAGTGAGTCACCCCTGGAGCAGTACTTC. Translated, it gives CAISESPLEQYF.

The table lists this clonotype with a few counts. J is TRBJ2-1 and V is TRBV23-1; D unresolved. TRBV23-1 is placed among ORFs of uncertain function. The CDR3 is 16 residues long. V dropped 0 bases and J dropped 5 bases, with 14 bases sitting between them. CDR3 loop: CASSQSVPSPDNEQFF. The CDR3, as DNA: TGCGCCAGCAGTCAATCTGTCCCAAGTCCCGACAATGAGCAGTTCTTC.

The rearrangement uses TRBV9 and TRBJ1-1; D uncertain. CDR3 length: 13 residues. Per the germline V gene, CDR1 is SGDLS and CDR2 is YYNGEE. Trimming cost V 0 bases and J 4 bases, with 7 bases left between them. CDR3 sequence reads: CASSVGMGTEAFF. The CDR3 nucleotides are TGTGCCAGCAGCGTAGGGATGGGCACTGAAGCTTTCTTT.

At least ten counts were recorded for this clonotype. V gene TRBV7-9 combines with J gene TRBJ2-7, with D unclear. V lost 5 bases and J lost 4, with 12 bases in between. The CDR3 length is 13 residues. Germline CDR1 and CDR2: SEHNR and FQNEAQ (reference sequence). Written as DNA, the CDR3 is TGTGCCAGCAGCCCCCCAGTGGGGTACGAGCAGTACTTC. Amino acids: CASSPPVGYEQYF.

This clonotype was picked up many times. The J gene is TRBJ2-7, the V gene TRBV10-3; 13 bases are a match to TRBD2. CDR1 and CDR2 from the germline V gene are ENHRY and SYGVKD. Trimming removed 5 bases from V and 6 bases from J; junction bases left unmatched: 4. This CDR3 is 14 amino acids long. This CDR3 is CAISQTSGGVEQYF. DNA of the CDR3: TGTGCCATCAGTCAAACTAGCGGGGGGGTCGAGCAGTACTTC.

The chain is built from TRBV7-9 and TRBJ1-4, with 8 positions matching TRBD1. From germline, CDR1 is SEHNR and CDR2 FQNEAQ (reference sequence). This CDR3 spans 12 amino acids. V shed 11 bases and J 5 bases; nucleotides not matched to a gene: 4. The CDR3 DNA follows: TGTGCCGGTGGGACAGGAAATGAAAAACTGTTTTTT. Its translation is CAGGTGNEKLFF.

This clonotype came up a few times. The chain carries TRBV5-4 and TRBJ2-1, with TRBD1 identical over 9 bases. The CDR3 length is 15 residues. Germline values: CDR1 SGHNT, CDR2 YYREEE (reference sequence). The J segment lost 4 bases and the V segment lost 4 bases, leaving 6 bases of the junction unmatched. The CDR3 reads CASSPRQGVYNEQFF. The CDR3 DNA is TGTGCCAGCAGCCCCCGACAGGGGGTATACAATGAGCAGTTCTTC.

This chain joins TRBV29-1 and TRBJ2-1; no firm D call. V was trimmed by 0 bases and J by 5 bases, leaving 8 bases between them. CDR3 size: 13 residues. CDR1 and CDR2 (germline): SQVTM, ANQGSEA. The CDR3 DNA follows: TGCAGCGTTGAAGATCGTTTGCACAATGAGCAGTTCTTC. Translated: CSVEDRLHNEQFF.

The sample holds a few counts of this clonotype. The V and J genes are TRBV19 and TRBJ2-7, with D unresolved. V gave up 1 base and J gave up 3 bases, with 10 bases separating them. Germline V gives CDR1 LNHDA, CDR2 SQIVND (reference sequence). CDR3 length equals 14 residues. CDR3 amino acids: CASSIVDGYYEQYF. CDR3 sequence (DNA): TGTGCCAGTAGTATAGTGGACGGATACTACGAGCAGTACTTC. The variable domain in full, completed from reference TRBV19 and TRBJ2-7, reads DGGITQSPKYLFRKEGQNVTLSCEQNLNHDAMYWYRQDPGQGLRLIYYSQIVNDFQKGDIAEGYSVSREKKESFPLTVTSAQKNPTAFYLCASSIVDGYYEQYFGPGTRLTVT.

This clonotype was seen a single time. This sequence joins TRBV19 and TRBJ1-1; no reliable D call. CDR3 size: 13 residues. CDR1 is LNHDA and CDR2 is SQIVND in the germline V gene (reference sequence). V was clipped by 7 bases and J by 4 bases, with 13 bases between them. The CDR3 is CASTLNTVTEAFF. Written as DNA, the CDR3 is TGTGCCAGTACCCTTAATACAGTCACTGAAGCTTTCTTT.

The CDR3 bases are TGTGCCAGCAGCTTTCGGGGATCCACCGGGGAGCTGTTTTTT. Translated: CASSFRGSTGELFF. V usage is TRBV5-4 and J usage is TRBJ2-2; TRBD2 might be the D (5 bases). The CDR3 loop spans 14 amino acids. Trimming shortened V by 2 bases and J by 4 bases, and 9 bases separated the two germline ends. Germline V gives CDR1 SGHNT, CDR2 YYREEE (reference sequence).

This clonotype was detected many times. The chain joins TRBV29-1 to TRBJ2-5; 10 positions agree with TRBD2. This CDR3 has 18 residues. V shed 3 bases, J shed 5 bases, and the junction held 18 bases outside the gene matches. Per germline, CDR1 SQVTM and CDR2 ANQGSEA. Written as DNA, the CDR3 is TGCAGCGTTGATGGGGAACGCCCTTTTAGCGGGGGGCTGGAGACCCAGTACTTC. Protein: CSVDGERPFSGGLETQYF. Filled out from reference TRBV29-1 and TRBJ2-5, the complete variable domain reads SAVISQKPSRDICQRGTSLTIQCQVDSQVTMMFWYRQQPGQSLTLIATANQGSEATYESGFVIDKFPISRPNLTFSTLTVSNMSPEDSSIYLCSVDGERPFSGGLETQYFGPGTRLLVL.

V is TRBV18 and J is TRBJ2-3; D not resolved. Germline values: CDR1 KGHSH, CDR2 LQKENI. This CDR3 spans 12 amino acids. Trimming left V 10 bases short and J 1 base short, with 9 bases between. CDR3 nucleotide sequence: TGTGCCATCTCCCGAGGCACAGATACGCAGTATTTT. Protein product: CAISRGTDTQYF. The whole variable domain, filled in from reference TRBV18 and TRBJ2-3, reads NAGVMQNPRHLVRRRGQEARLRCSPMKGHSHVYWYRQLPEEGLKFMVYLQKENIIDESGMPKERFSAEFPKEGPSILRIQQVVRGDSAAYFCAISRGTDTQYFGPGTRLTVL.

Ten or more counts support this clonotype. The chain's CDR3 is CASSRGQGSGNTIYF. The DNA for the CDR3 is TGTGCCAGCAGCCGCGGACAGGGCTCTGGAAACACCATATATTTT. The chain employs TRBV7-2 and TRBJ1-3, with 8 positions matching TRBD1. This CDR3 contains 15 residues. J lost 0 bases, V lost 5 bases, and 3 bases had no gene match. CDR1 is SGHTA and CDR2 is FQGNSA in the germline V gene.

This clonotype was recorded at least ten times. The gene calls are TRBV12-3 or TRBV12-4 and TRBJ2-2; no definite D call. V lost 6 bases to trimming and J lost 6 bases, with 8 bases between them. The CDR3 contains 12 residues. The CDR3 loop reads CASSPESGELFF. In DNA form, the CDR3 reads TGTGCCAGCAGCCCCGAATCCGGGGAGCTGTTTTTT.

This clonotype was recorded a few times. The V call is TRBV14, the J call TRBJ2-4; D might be TRBD1 (5 bases). The germline V and J ends were trimmed by 2 bases and 0 bases, with 8 bases remaining between them. Per germline, CDR1 SGHDN and CDR2 FVKESK. This CDR3 is 15 amino acids long. As DNA, the CDR3 is TGTGCCAGCAGCCAACAGGGCTTAGCCAAAAACATTCAGTACTTC. Protein: CASSQQGLAKNIQYF.

V is TRBV10-3 and J is TRBJ2-1; no clear D. The V end was cut by 0 bases, the J end by 7 bases, with 7 bases between. Germline V CDR1 and CDR2: ENHRY, SYGVKD. The CDR3 has 13 amino acids. CDR3 coding DNA: TGTGCCATCAGTGAGTCGTCTGGGAATGAGCAGTTCTTC. Translated, it gives CAISESSGNEQFF.

This clonotype has at least ten counts. This chain connects TRBV28 to TRBJ2-1; 7 bases are a match to TRBD1. This CDR3 contains 16 residues. Unmatched junction bases numbered 10, after V lost 5 bases and J lost 3 bases. The germline CDR1 and CDR2 sequences are MDHEN and SYDVKM. The CDR3 DNA sequence: TGTGCCAGCAGTACGTTGCTGGGGGACAGCTACAATGAGCAGTTCTTC. Amino acids: CASSTLLGDSYNEQFF. Full variable domain (rest looked up from reference TRBV28 and TRBJ2-1): DVKVTQSSRYLVKRTGEKVFLECVQDMDHENMFWYRQDPGLGLRLIYFSYDVKMKEKGDIPEGYSVSREKKERFSLILESASTNQTSMYLCASSTLLGDSYNEQFFGPGTRLTVL.

This clonotype appeared a few times. CDR3: CASSYDAQGGRGELFF. The CDR3 DNA reads as TGTGCCAGCAGTTACGACGCTCAGGGAGGCCGGGGGGAGCTGTTTTTT. The chain joins TRBV6-6 to TRBJ2-2, with a tentative D call TRBD2 (6 bases). V was clipped by 2 bases and J by 8 bases, with 18 bases between them. The CDR3 runs to 16 residues. CDR1 is MNHNY, CDR2 SVGAGI, per germline (reference sequence).

This clonotype came up a few times. DNA for the CDR3: TGTGCCCTAGAGGAGTTAGCGGGGGCACACTCCTACAATGAGCAGTTCTTC. This gives the protein CALEELAGAHSYNEQFF. This chain connects TRBV2 to TRBJ2-1; TRBD2 agrees at 9 bases. The CDR3 has 17 residues. V lost 11 bases to trimming and J lost 0 bases; unmatched junction nucleotides: 14. Germline-derived CDR1 and CDR2 are SNHLY and FYNNEI.

The rearrangement uses TRBV28 and TRBJ1-2, with unresolved D. V was clipped by 5 bases and J by 4 bases, with 14 bases between them. The CDR3 extends over 14 amino acids. CDR1 is MDHEN, CDR2 SYDVKM, per germline. The CDR3 sequence is CASSPPGDGYGYTF. DNA of the CDR3: TGTGCCAGCAGTCCACCGGGAGATGGCTATGGCTACACCTTC.

This clonotype was counted a few times. J is TRBJ2-2 and V is TRBV7-9; 12 bases line up with TRBD2. The V gene's germline CDR1 is SEHNR and CDR2 FQNEAQ (reference sequence). Trimming at V came to 5 bases and at J to 0 bases, leaving 4 bases not matched to a gene. The CDR3 extends over 17 amino acids. This CDR3 is CASSQTSGGPNTGELFF. Written as DNA, the CDR3 is TGTGCCAGCAGCCAGACTAGCGGGGGCCCGAACACCGGGGAGCTGTTTTTT.

The J gene is TRBJ1-6, the V gene TRBV12-3 or TRBV12-4; D gene unclear. The V gene lost 6 bases and the J gene lost 6 bases, with 12 bases spanning the gap. The CDR3 runs 14 residues. The CDR3 loop reads CASSPPGANSPLHF. Written as DNA, the CDR3 is TGTGCCAGCAGCCCTCCTGGCGCTAATTCACCCCTCCACTTT.

The rearrangement uses TRBV4-1 and TRBJ1-5; TRBD1 might be the D (6 bases). V was shortened by 2 bases and J by 0 bases, with 8 bases between the two germline ends. Germline assignment: CDR1 MGHRA and CDR2 YSYEKL. The CDR3 covers 15 residues. The DNA of the CDR3 is TGCGCCAGCAGCCAAAGGACAGCTAGCAATCAGCCCCAGCATTTT. Its protein product is CASSQRTASNQPQHF.

The gene calls are TRBV29-1 and TRBJ2-1; D uncertain. V lost 5 bases to trimming and J lost 6 bases, with 8 bases between them. The CDR3 spans 11 residues. Per germline, CDR1 SQVTM and CDR2 ANQGSEA. The CDR3 coding sequence is TGCAGCGTTCGCTGGGGCAATGAGCAGTTCTTC. Amino acids: CSVRWGNEQFF.

This clonotype came up many times. V gene TRBV28 combines with J gene TRBJ2-5; the D gene is possibly TRBD2 (5 bases). Germline V gene data show CDR1 as MDHEN and CDR2 as SYDVKM. Trimming left V 6 bases short and J 7 bases short, with 12 bases between. The CDR3 consists of 12 residues. Here the CDR3 DNA reads TGTGCCAGCAGCCGAGACGAGGGGACCCAGTACTTC. This gives the protein CASSRDEGTQYF. Drawing the rest from reference TRBV28 and TRBJ2-5, the complete variable domain is DVKVTQSSRYLVKRTGEKVFLECVQDMDHENMFWYRQDPGLGLRLIYFSYDVKMKEKGDIPEGYSVSREKKERFSLILESASTNQTSMYLCASSRDEGTQYFGPGTRLLVL.

V usage is TRBV6-5 and J usage is TRBJ2-1; D ambiguous. This CDR3 is built from 15 residues. The germline V gene encodes CDR1 MNHEY and CDR2 SVGAGI. V gave up 6 bases and J gave up 4 bases, with 16 bases separating them. The DNA for the CDR3 is TGTGCCAGCAGCGCAGTAGCCGGGCTTTACAATGAGCAGTTCTTC. Its protein is CASSAVAGLYNEQFF.